A selection of T cell receptor beta chains follows, all from one sample in a study of cytomegalovirus exposure and HLA in healthy donors. Repertoires were generated with immunoSEQ multiplex PCR, while TCRdb's copy carries only in-frame clones and drops some. The table shows approximately 270,000 clones, with roughly 80% occurring only once. The sequenced material came from PBMCs. These receptors were taken from a girl aged 2-10 years in good health and CMV-seronegative. The CDR3 runs from the conserved cysteine through the conserved F or W. Size is omitted from some rows. Given values are once, few, many or a class for expanded clones.

TRBV4-2	.	14	CASSLGQGGDTQYF
TRBV27	.	11	CAKLAKNIQYF
TRBV27	.	13	CASSLFKNQPQHF
TRBV4-1	.	13	CASSQETGYEQYF
TRBV5-1	.	14	CASTAGTISYEQYF
TRBV27	.	15	CASNSVGGRDYGYTF
TRBV7-8	.	12	CASSHTPYEQYF
TRBV4-1	once	15	CASSQEPALRGKLFF
TRBV4-2	.	16	CASSQFVRDSNQPQHF
TRBV4-2	once	15	CASSQDRGRTDTQYF
TRBV5-5	.	17	CASSLQGEFYINRELFF
TRBV5-4	.	15	CASRSFGQGGHEQYF
TRBV30	.	14	CAWSRGQPGEKLFF
TRBV12-5	.	16	CASGLVRGLQNYEQYF
TRBV28	.	12	CASNKAGGTQYF
TRBV19	.	11	CASSMGAEQYF
TRBV5-8	.	11	CASSRGEKLFF
TRBV29-1	few	15	CSVRGPGGPYNEQFF
TRBV7-2	.	14	CASSFELSGTEAFF
TRBV28	.	15	CASSYPGVSGNTIYF
TRBV27	.	13	CASSSLLADTQYF
TRBV27	once	12	CASSSLFDGYTF
TRBV28	.	13	CASSLQNNYGYTF
TRBV9	.	15	CASSVEGTGNDEQFF
TRBV28	few	13	CASKEGGSNGYTF
TRBV19	.	13	CASSIRTRETQYF
TRBV18	.	15	CASSPVQGPDYGYTF
TRBV2	.	11	CASRAPGTDRF
TRBV30	.	14	CAWSLVSYNSPLHF